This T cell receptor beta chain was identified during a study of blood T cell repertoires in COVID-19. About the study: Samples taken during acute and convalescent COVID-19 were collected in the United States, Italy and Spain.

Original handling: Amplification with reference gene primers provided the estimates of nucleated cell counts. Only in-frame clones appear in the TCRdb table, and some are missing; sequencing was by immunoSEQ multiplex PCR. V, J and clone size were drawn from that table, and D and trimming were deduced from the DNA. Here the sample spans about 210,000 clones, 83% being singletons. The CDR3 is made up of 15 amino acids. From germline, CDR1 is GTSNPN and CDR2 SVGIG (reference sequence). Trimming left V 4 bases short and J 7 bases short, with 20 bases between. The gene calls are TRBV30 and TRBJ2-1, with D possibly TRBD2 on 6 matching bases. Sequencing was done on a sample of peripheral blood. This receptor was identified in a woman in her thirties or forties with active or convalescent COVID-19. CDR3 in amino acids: CAWTAAPGEGNEQFF. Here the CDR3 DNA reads TGTGCCTGGACCGCCGCCCCGGGAGAAGGGAATGAGCAGTTCTTC.